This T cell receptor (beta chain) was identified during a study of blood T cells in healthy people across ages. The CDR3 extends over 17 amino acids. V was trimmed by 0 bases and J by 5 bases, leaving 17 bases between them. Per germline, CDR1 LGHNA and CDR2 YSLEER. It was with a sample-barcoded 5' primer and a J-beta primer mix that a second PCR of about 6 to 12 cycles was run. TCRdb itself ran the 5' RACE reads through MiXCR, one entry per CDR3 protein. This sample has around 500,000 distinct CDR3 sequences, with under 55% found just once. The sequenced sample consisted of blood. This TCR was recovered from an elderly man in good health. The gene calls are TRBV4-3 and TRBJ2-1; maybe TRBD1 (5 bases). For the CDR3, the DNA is TGCGCCAGCAGCCAAGATAATCCAGGGATGATAAACAATGAGCAGTTCTTC. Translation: CASSQDNPGMINNEQFF.